This TCR beta chain was retrieved from a study of response to subunit inactivated influenza vaccine. Study-level results: Seasonal influenza vaccination, on each occasion, was suggested by the authors to recruit few new T cells.

TCRdb fed the RT-PCR reads into MiXCR, producing one record per CDR3 protein. The top ten hold under 13% of the sample, which has roughly 780,000 distinct CDR3 sequences, 18% seen once. V lost 4 bases, J lost 7 bases, and 7 bases stayed unmatched. The CDR3 has 15 amino acids. Germline values: CDR1 SGHAT, CDR2 FQNNGV. This clonotype was picked up many times. Antigen unknown. The rearrangement links TRBV11-2 to TRBJ2-7; 13 bases fit TRBD2. This TCR was sampled from a man aged 50-59 years who received an inactivated influenza vaccine. The sample consisted of PBMCs from blood, taken approximately 5 days after vaccination. In DNA form, the CDR3 reads TGTGCCAGCAGCTGGGGACTAGCGGGATTAGGGGAGCAGTACTTC. It encodes CASSWGLAGLGEQYF.